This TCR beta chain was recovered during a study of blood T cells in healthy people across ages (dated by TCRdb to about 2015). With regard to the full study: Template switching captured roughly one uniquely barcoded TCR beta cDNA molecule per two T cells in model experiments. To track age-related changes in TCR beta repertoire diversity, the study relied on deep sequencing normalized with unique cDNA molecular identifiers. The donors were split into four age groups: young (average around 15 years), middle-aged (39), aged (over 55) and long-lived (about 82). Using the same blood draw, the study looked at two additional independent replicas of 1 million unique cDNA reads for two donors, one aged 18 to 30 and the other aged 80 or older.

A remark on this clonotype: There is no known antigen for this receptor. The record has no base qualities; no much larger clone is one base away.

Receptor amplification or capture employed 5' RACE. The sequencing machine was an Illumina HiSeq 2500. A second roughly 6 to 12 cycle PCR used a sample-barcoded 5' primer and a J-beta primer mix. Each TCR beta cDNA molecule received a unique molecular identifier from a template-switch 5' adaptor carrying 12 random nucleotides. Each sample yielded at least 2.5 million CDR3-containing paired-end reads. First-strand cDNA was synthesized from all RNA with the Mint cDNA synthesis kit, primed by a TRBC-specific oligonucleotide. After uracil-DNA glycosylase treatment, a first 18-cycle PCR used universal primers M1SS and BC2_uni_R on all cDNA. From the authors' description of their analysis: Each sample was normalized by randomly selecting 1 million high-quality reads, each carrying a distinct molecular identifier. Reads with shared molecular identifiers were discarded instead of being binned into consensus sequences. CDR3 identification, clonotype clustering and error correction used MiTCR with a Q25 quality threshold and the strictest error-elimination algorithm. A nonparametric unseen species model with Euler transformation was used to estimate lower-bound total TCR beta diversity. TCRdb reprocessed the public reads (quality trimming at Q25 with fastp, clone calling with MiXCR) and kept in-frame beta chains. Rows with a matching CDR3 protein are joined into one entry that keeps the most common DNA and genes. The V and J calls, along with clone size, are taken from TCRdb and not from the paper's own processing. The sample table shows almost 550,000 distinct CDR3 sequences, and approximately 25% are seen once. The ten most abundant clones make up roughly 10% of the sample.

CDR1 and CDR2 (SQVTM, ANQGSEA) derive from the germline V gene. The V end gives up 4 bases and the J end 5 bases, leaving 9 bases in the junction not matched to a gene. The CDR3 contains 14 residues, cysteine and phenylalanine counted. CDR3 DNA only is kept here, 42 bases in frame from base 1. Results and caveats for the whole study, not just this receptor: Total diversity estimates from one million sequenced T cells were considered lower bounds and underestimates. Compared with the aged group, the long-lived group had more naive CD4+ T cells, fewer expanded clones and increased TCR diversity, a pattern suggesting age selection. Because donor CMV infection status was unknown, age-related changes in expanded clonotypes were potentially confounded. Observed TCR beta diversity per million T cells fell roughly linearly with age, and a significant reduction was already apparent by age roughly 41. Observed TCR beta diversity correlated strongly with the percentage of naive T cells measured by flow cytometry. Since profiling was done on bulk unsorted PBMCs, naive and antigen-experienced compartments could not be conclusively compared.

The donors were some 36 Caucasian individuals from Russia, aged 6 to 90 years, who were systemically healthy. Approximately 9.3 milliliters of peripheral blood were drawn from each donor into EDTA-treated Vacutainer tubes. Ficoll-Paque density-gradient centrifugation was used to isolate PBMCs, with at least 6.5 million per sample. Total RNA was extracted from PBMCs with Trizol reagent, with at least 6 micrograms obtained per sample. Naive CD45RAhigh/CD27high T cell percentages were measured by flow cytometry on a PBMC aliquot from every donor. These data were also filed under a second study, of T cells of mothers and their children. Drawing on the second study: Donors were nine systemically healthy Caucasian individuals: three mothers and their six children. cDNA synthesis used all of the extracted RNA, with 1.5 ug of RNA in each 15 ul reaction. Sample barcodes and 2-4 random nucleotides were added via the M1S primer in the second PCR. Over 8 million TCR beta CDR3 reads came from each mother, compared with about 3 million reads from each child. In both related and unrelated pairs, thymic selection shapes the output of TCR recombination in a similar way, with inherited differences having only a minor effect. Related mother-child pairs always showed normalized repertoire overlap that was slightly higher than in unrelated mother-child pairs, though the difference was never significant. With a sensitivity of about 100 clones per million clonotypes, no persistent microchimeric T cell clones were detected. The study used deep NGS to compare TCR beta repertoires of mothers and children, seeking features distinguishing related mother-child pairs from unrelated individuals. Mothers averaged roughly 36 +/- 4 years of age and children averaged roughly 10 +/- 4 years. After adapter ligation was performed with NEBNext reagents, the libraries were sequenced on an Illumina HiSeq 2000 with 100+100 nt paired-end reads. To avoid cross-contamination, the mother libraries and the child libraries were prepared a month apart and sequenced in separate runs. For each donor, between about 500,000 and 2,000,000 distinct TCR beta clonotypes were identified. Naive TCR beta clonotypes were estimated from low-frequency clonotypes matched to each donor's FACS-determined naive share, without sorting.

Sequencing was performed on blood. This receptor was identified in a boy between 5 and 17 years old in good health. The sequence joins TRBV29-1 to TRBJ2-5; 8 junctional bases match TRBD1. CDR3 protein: CSVVGGQAWETQYF. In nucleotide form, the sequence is TGCAGCGTTGTTGGGGGACAGGCGTGGGAGACCCAGTACTTC.